The next 14 T cell receptor beta chains were all read from a single sample in a study of T cell responses to AZD1222 COVID-19 vaccine. The data were produced by immunoSEQ multiplex PCR, yet TCRdb's version contains in-frame clones alone and is incomplete. The table includes under 200,000 clones, about 90% detected once. Material: peripheral blood, obtained on day 0 of AZD1222 vaccination. The receptor source for this set is an adult in good health.

The gene calls are TRBV6-2 or TRBV6-3 and TRBJ2-7; 7 nucleotides align to TRBD1. V dropped 0 bases and J dropped 0; count of bases not matched to a gene: 11. CDR1 MNHEY and CDR2 SVGEGT come from the germline V gene. The CDR3 totals 18 residues. CDR3 DNA sequence: TGTGCCAGCAGTTACTCGAAGTCCGGGACAGTAAGCTCCTACGAGCAGTACTTC. It yields the protein CASSYSKSGTVSSYEQYF.

This chain uses TRBV5-5 with TRBJ1-4; D unresolved. V was cut by 6 bases and J by 8 bases, with 20 bases left in between. This CDR3 has 15 residues. Germline CDR1 reads SGHKS; CDR2 reads YYEKEE (reference sequence). The DNA of the CDR3 is TGTGCCAGCACCAAAACCCAAGGAGATTACGAAAAACTGTTTTTT. It encodes CASTKTQGDYEKLFF.

This chain connects TRBV7-3 to TRBJ2-1; D gene uncertain. Germline CDR1 SGHTA, CDR2 FQGTGA. V lost 1 base and J lost 9, with 13 bases in between. This CDR3 is built from 14 residues. CDR3 loop: CASSLMANSPEQFF. CDR3 DNA sequence: TGTGCCAGCAGCTTAATGGCGAATAGCCCTGAGCAGTTCTTC.

V usage is TRBV7-8 and J usage is TRBJ1-6; 9 bases are shared with TRBD1. CDR3 length: 14 residues. V shed 5 bases, J shed 7 bases, and the junction held 3 bases outside the gene matches. Germline CDR1 is SGHVS and CDR2 is FQNEAQ. CDR3 bases: TGTGCCAGCAGCGTGGGGACAGGGAATTCACCCCTCCACTTT. Translation gives CASSVGTGNSPLHF.

This clone was recorded only once. V and J are TRBV9 and TRBJ2-1; 8 bases align to TRBD2. V shed 5 bases, J shed 5 bases, and the junction held 9 bases outside the gene matches. The CDR3 is 15 amino acids. Per the germline V gene, CDR1 is SGDLS and CDR2 is YYNGEE. The chain's CDR3 is CASSLTSATNNEQFF. The CDR3, as DNA: TGTGCCAGCAGTTTGACTAGCGCCACGAACAATGAGCAGTTCTTC.

This clone was recorded only once. V and J are TRBV11-3 and TRBJ2-2, with D possibly matching TRBD1 (6 bases). Trimming pared 0 bases from V and 0 bases from J, leaving 11 bases between. CDR1 is SGHNT and CDR2 is YENEEA in the germline V gene. The CDR3 length is 17 residues. The CDR3 sequence is CASSLDTTGANTGELFF. In DNA, the CDR3 is TGTGCCAGCAGCTTAGATACGACAGGCGCGAACACCGGGGAGCTGTTTTTT.

The genes are TRBV5-1 and TRBJ1-1; D perhaps matches TRBD1 (5 bases). The CDR3 is 12 amino acids. CDR1 is SGHRS, CDR2 YFSETQ, per germline. Trimming left V 0 bases short and J 8 bases short, with 8 bases between. The CDR3 protein is CASSLAGMEAFF. DNA of the CDR3: TGCGCCAGCAGCTTGGCAGGGATGGAAGCTTTCTTT.

The V call is TRBV10-3, the J call TRBJ1-6; 11 bases line up with TRBD1. From germline, CDR1 is ENHRY and CDR2 SYGVKD. J lost 7 bases, V lost 2 bases, and 4 bases had no gene match. The CDR3 length is 16 residues. The CDR3 DNA is TGTGCCATCAGTGAGGCGGGACAGGGGGGGAATTCACCCCTCCACTTT. Its protein product is CAISEAGQGGNSPLHF.

This sequence joins TRBV3-1 (or the pseudogene TRBV3-2) and TRBJ2-1, with 8 bases that match TRBD2. Trimming removed 1 base from V and 5 bases from J; junction bases left unmatched: 7. CDR3 length: 16 amino acids. Germline loops: CDR1 LGHDT, CDR2 YNNKEL (reference sequence). Here the CDR3 DNA reads TGTGCCAGCAGCCAAGCGGGACTAGGGATCCACAATGAGCAGTTCTTC. Translated, it gives CASSQAGLGIHNEQFF.

This sequence joins TRBV28 and TRBJ2-7; TRBD1 or TRBD2 may be the D gene (6 bases each). CDR3 length equals 15 residues. Trimming stripped 7 bases from V and 4 bases from J, with 20 bases between. Germline-derived CDR1 and CDR2 are MDHEN and SYDVKM. For the CDR3, the DNA is TGTGCCAGCACCGAAGTAGGGGGGCGTCGGTACGAGCAGTACTTC. It is translated as CASTEVGGRRYEQYF.

This chain links TRBV13 with TRBJ2-6, with D unclear. V was trimmed by 4 bases and J by 2 bases, leaving 6 bases between them. CDR1 is PRHDT and CDR2 is FYEKMQ in the germline V gene (reference sequence). This CDR3 contains 14 residues. The CDR3 nucleotides are TGTGCCAGCAGCTGGTCGGCTGGGGCCAACGTCCTGACTTTC. Translating it yields CASSWSAGANVLTF. Supplemented by reference TRBV13 and TRBJ2-6, the full variable domain reads AAGVIQSPRHLIKEKRETATLKCYPIPRHDTVYWYQQGPGQDPQFLISFYEKMQSDKGSIPDRFSAQQFSDYHSELNMSSLELGDSALYFCASSWSAGANVLTFGAGSRLTVL.

The gene calls are TRBV19 and TRBJ2-7; 9 bases are shared with TRBD2. Germline loops: CDR1 LNHDA, CDR2 SQIVND (reference sequence). The J segment lost 5 bases and the V segment lost 5 bases, leaving 13 bases of the junction unmatched. The CDR3 contains 16 residues. CDR3 sequence (DNA): TGTGCCAGTAGTGCTATAGCGGGAGTCTCTTCAGACGAGCAGTACTTC. It is translated as CASSAIAGVSSDEQYF.

This clone was counted only a few times. V usage is TRBV30 and J usage is TRBJ1-2; no clear D. The CDR3 runs to 14 residues. CDR1 GTSNPN and CDR2 SVGIG come from the germline V gene (reference sequence). Deletions cut 1 base from V and 7 bases from J, with 16 bases between. CDR3 sequence: CAWSALLGLGGYTF. CDR3 in DNA: TGTGCCTGGAGTGCCCTCCTGGGTCTTGGTGGCTACACCTTC.

This clone showed up just once. The V gene is TRBV30, the J gene TRBJ2-3; D gene uncertain. Germline values: CDR1 GTSNPN, CDR2 SVGIG (reference sequence). Between the trimmed V and J ends, which lost 0 bases and 4 bases, there was a span of 8 bases. This CDR3 is built from 13 residues. The CDR3 sequence: CAWSVLGSDTQYF. Here the CDR3 DNA reads TGTGCCTGGAGTGTATTAGGGTCAGATACGCAGTATTTT. Combining the CDR3 with reference TRBV30 and TRBJ2-3 gives the whole variable domain SQTIHQWPATLVQPVGSPLSLECTVEGTSNPNLYWYRQAAGRGLQLLFYSVGIGQISSEVPQNLSASRPQDRQFILSSKKLLLSDSGFYLCAWSVLGSDTQYFGPGTRLTVL.